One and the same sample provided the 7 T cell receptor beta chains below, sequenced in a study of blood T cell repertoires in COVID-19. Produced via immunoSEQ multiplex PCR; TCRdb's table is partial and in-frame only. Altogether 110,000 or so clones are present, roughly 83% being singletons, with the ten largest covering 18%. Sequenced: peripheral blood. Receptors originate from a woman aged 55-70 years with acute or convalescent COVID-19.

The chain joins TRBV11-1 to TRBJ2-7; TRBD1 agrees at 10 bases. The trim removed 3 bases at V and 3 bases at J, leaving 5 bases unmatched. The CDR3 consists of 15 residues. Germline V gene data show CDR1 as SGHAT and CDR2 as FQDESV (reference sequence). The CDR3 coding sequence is TGTGCCAGCAGCTTTTCCCGGGACAGGGGCTACGAGCAGTACTTC. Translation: CASSFSRDRGYEQYF.

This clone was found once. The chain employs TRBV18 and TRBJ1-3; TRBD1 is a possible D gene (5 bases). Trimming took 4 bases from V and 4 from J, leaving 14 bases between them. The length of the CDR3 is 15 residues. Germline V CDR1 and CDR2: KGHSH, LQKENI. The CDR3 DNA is TGTGCCAGCTCACGCATTACAGGCGGCGGAAACACCATATATTTT. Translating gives CASSRITGGGNTIYF.

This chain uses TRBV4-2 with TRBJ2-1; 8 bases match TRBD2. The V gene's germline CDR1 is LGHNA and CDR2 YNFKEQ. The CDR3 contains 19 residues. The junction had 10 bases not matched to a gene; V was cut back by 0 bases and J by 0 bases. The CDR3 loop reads CASSQEERGGLGSYNEQFF. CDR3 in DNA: TGTGCCAGCAGCCAAGAAGAACGGGGGGGCCTAGGCTCCTACAATGAGCAGTTCTTC.

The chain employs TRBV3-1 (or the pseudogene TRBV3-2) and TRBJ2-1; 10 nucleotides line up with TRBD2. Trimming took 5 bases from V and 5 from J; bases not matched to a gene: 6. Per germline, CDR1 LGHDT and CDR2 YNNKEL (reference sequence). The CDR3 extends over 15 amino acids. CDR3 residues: CASSALLAGDNEQFF. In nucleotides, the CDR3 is TGTGCCAGCAGCGCGCTTCTAGCGGGAGACAATGAGCAGTTCTTC.

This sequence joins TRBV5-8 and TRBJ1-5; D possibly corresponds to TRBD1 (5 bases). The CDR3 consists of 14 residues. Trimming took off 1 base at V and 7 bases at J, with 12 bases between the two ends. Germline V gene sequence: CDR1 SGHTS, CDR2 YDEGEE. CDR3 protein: CASSLRTPGQPQHF. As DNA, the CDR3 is TGTGCCAGCAGCTTGAGGACCCCAGGGCAGCCCCAGCATTTT.

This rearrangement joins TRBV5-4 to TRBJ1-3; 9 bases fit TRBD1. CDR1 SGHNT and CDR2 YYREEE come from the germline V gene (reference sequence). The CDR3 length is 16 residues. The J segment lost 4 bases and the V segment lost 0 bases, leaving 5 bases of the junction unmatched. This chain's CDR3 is CASSLGQGGMGNTIYF. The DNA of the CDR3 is TGTGCCAGCAGCTTGGGACAGGGGGGAATGGGAAACACCATATATTTT. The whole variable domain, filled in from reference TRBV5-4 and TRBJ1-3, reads ETGVTQSPTHLIKTRGQQVTLRCSSQSGHNTVSWYQQALGQGPQFIFQYYREEENGRGNFPPRFSGLQFPNYSSELNVNALELDDSALYLCASSLGQGGMGNTIYFGEGSWLTVV.

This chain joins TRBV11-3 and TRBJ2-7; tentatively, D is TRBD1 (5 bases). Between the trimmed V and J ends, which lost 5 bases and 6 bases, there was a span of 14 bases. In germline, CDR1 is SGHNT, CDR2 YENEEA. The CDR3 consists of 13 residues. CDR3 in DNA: TGTGCCAGCAGCGCGGTCAGGGATTCCGAGCAGTACTTC. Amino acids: CASSAVRDSEQYF.